These 8 T cell receptor beta chains were all obtained from the same sample, sequenced in a study of T-cell memory formation after mild COVID-19. In TCRdb, the 5' RACE reads were re-called with MiXCR into one record per CDR3 protein. In the table there are 390,000 or so distinct CDR3 sequences, 16% of which are singletons. The sequenced sample consisted of PBMCs or a T cell subset sorted from them (not recorded which). These receptors all come from a man aged 18 to 30 who had mild COVID-19 (a few samples of this study predate the infection). Cell type and time point are not known.

The table lists this clonotype with a few counts. The chain couples TRBV18 to TRBJ2-7; D perhaps matches TRBD1 (6 bases). Germline lookup yields CDR1 KGHSH and CDR2 LQKENI. CDR3 size: 13 residues. V shed 8 bases and J shed 0 bases, with 11 bases lying between them. CDR3 residues: CASRQVSSYEQYV. CDR3 bases: TGTGCCAGCAGACAGGTCAGCTCCTACGAGCAGTACGTC.

This chain connects TRBV5-1 to TRBJ1-1, with D perhaps matching TRBD1 (5 bases). Between the trimmed V and J ends, which lost 6 bases and 1 base, there was a span of 13 bases. Germline CDR1 reads SGHRS; CDR2 reads YFSETQ. The CDR3 runs to 14 residues. CDR3 amino acids: CASNPGGGNTEAFF. In DNA form, the CDR3 reads TGCGCCAGCAACCCGGGGGGGGGGAACACTGAAGCTTTCTTT.

V usage is TRBV6-5 and J usage is TRBJ2-5; 10 bases are shared with TRBD2. V shed 5 bases and J 4 bases; nucleotides not matched to a gene: 10. The V gene's germline CDR1 is MNHEY and CDR2 SVGAGI. There are 16 residues in the CDR3. For the CDR3, the DNA is TGTGCCAGCAGTCCCAACCGTAGCGGGGGGTCAGAGACCCAGTACTTC. Amino acids: CASSPNRSGGSETQYF.

This clonotype was counted many times. J is TRBJ2-5 and V is TRBV11-2; D possibly matches TRBD1 or TRBD2 (5 bases each). Germline CDR1 SGHAT, CDR2 FQNNGV. Trimming took off 3 bases at V and 3 bases at J, with 20 bases between the two ends. This CDR3 is 17 amino acids long. CDR3 coding DNA: TGTGCCAGCAGCTTGGGGCAGGTGGAGGTCGGGGAAGAGACCCAGTACTTC. Translated: CASSLGQVEVGEETQYF.

This chain connects TRBV9 to TRBJ2-2, with TRBD2 identical over 10 bases. The CDR3 runs to 17 residues. The germline V gene encodes CDR1 SGDLS and CDR2 YYNGEE. V gave up 0 bases and J gave up 4 bases; unmatched junction bases: 6. This CDR3 reads CASSVVSGGPGTGELFF. CDR3 nucleotide sequence: TGTGCCAGCAGCGTAGTTAGCGGGGGGCCGGGCACCGGGGAGCTGTTTTTT.

The gene calls are TRBV7-9 and TRBJ2-4; D is uncertain. CDR3 length: 14 amino acids. V dropped 1 base and J dropped 3 bases, with 7 bases sitting between them. CDR1 is SEHNR and CDR2 is FQNEAQ in the germline V gene (reference sequence). CDR3 amino acids: CASSLGRIKNIQYF. In nucleotides, the CDR3 is TGTGCCAGCAGCTTAGGCCGGATCAAAAACATTCAGTACTTC.

This clonotype has only a few counts. V is TRBV12-3 or TRBV12-4 and J is TRBJ2-2; D gene ambiguous. Trimming stripped 4 bases from V and 7 bases from J, with 13 bases between. The length of the CDR3 is 14 residues. CDR3 in DNA: TGTGCCAGCAGTTCCACCGGGTTTAGCGGGGAGCTGTTTTTT. Encoded protein: CASSSTGFSGELFF.

This clonotype was seen only a few times. Here the CDR3 reads CASSRPRRGGTNYEQFF. CDR3 in DNA: TGTGCCAGCAGCCGACCCCGGCGCGGGGGGACGAACTATGAGCAGTTCTTC. This sequence joins TRBV7-2 and TRBJ2-1, with 8 bases matching TRBD2. J lost 8 bases, V lost 5 bases, and 17 bases had no gene match. This CDR3 region has 17 residues. CDR1 and CDR2 (germline): SGHTA, FQGNSA.